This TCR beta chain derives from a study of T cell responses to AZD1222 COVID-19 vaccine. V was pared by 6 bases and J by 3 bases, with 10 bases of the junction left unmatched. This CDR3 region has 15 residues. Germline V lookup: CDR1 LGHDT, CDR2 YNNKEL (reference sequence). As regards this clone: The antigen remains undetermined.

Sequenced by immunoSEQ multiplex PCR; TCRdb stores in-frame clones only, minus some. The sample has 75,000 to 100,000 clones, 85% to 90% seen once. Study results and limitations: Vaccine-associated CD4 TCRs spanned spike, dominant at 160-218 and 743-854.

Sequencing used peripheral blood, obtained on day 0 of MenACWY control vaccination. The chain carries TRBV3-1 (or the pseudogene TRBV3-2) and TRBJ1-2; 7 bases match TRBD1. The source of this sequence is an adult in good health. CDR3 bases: TGTGCCAGCAGAACCTTGACAGGGAGGGACTATGGCTACACCTTC. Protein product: CASRTLTGRDYGYTF.